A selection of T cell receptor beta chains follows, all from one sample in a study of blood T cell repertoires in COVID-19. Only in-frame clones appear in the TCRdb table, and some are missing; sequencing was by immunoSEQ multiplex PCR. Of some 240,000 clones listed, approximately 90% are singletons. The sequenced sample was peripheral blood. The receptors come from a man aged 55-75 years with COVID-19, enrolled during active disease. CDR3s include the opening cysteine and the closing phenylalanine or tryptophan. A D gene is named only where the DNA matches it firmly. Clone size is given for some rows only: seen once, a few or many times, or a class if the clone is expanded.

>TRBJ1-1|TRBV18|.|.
CASSPERGVGTEAFF
TGTGCCAGCTCACCAGAGAGAGGCGTGGGCACTGAAGCTTTCTTT
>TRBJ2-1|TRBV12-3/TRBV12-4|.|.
CASSRQGTPEQFF
TGTGCCAGCAGTAGGCAGGGAACGCCGGAGCAGTTCTTC
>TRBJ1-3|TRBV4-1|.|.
CASSQAGAKLAGNTIYF
TGCGCCAGCAGCCAAGCAGGGGCCAAGCTCGCTGGAAACACCATATATTTT
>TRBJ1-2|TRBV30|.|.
CAWSPPFRSGYTF
TGTGCCTGGAGTCCCCCCTTTCGGTCTGGCTACACCTTC
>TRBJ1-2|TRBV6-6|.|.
CASSELYGYTF
TGTGCCAGCAGCGAACTCTATGGCTACACCTTC
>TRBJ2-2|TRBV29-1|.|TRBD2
CSVGAPGGREHTGELFF
TGCAGCGTGGGAGCCCCCGGTGGGCGGGAGCACACCGGGGAGCTGTTTTTT
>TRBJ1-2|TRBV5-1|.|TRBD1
CASSSDRVRYGYTF
TGCGCCAGCAGCTCGGACAGGGTTCGATATGGCTACACCTTC
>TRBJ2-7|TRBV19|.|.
CASSIGRDLREQYF
TGTGCCAGTAGTATAGGGCGGGACCTCCGGGAGCAGTACTTC
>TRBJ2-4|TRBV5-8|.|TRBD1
CASSFKGAAKNIQYF
TGTGCCAGCAGCTTCAAGGGGGCGGCCAAAAACATTCAGTACTTC
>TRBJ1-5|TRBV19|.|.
CASSTLGGVNQPQHF
TGTGCCAGTAGTACCCTAGGAGGGGTCAATCAGCCCCAGCATTTT
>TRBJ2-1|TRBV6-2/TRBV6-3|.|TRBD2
CASSYFLAGADEQFF
TGTGCCAGCAGTTACTTCCTAGCGGGGGCGGATGAGCAGTTCTTC
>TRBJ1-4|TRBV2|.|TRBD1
CASFRVGQPWFF
TGTGCCAGCTTTAGGGTGGGACAGCCTTGGTTTTTT
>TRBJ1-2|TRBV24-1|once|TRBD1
CATSDLRQGVDGYTF
TGTGCCACCAGTGATTTGCGACAGGGGGTGGATGGTTACACCTTC
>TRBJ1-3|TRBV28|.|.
CASSYAGVTIYF
TGTGCCAGCAGTTACGCAGGGGTCACCATATATTTT
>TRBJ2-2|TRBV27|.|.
CASWARGDLTGELFF
TGTGCCAGCTGGGCCAGGGGCGACCTCACCGGGGAGCTGTTTTTT
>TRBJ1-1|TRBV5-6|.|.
CASSPLDSNTEAFF
TGTGCCAGCAGCCCGCTTGACTCTAACACTGAAGCTTTCTTT
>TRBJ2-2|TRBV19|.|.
CASSYVTAVNTGELFF
TGTGCCAGTAGTTATGTGACAGCCGTCAACACCGGGGAGCTGTTTTTT
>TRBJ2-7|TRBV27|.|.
CASSLDRSYYEQYF
TGTGCCAGCAGTTTAGACAGATCCTACTACGAGCAGTACTTC
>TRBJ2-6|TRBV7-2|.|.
CASSPGNSGANVLTF
TGTGCCAGCAGCCCAGGTAACTCTGGGGCCAACGTCCTGACTTTC
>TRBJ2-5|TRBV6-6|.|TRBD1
CASSVQGQETQYF
TGTGCCAGCAGCGTACAGGGGCAAGAGACCCAGTACTTC
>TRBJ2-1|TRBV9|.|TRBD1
CASSPKGQGPYNEQFF
TGTGCCAGCAGCCCAAAGGGACAGGGCCCCTACAATGAGCAGTTCTTC
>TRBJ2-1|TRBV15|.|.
CATSTQRQAVGNEQFF
TGTGCCACCAGCACCCAAAGACAGGCCGTCGGGAATGAGCAGTTCTTC
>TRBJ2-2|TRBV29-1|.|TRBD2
CSVGLAANTGELFF
TGCAGCGTTGGACTAGCGGCGAACACCGGGGAGCTGTTTTTT
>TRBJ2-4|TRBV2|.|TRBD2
CASSSGSGAKNIQYF
TGTGCCAGCAGTAGCGGGAGCGGGGCCAAAAACATTCAGTACTTC